These 8 T cell receptor beta chains share one sample of origin, sequenced in a study of blood T cells in healthy people across ages. With a J-beta primer mix and a sample-barcoded 5' primer, a second PCR ran 7 to 11 cycles. One entry per CDR3 protein, called by TCRdb with MiXCR from the 5' RACE reads. The table includes approximately 810,000 distinct CDR3 sequences, roughly 34% detected once. Sequencing input: blood. The source of these receptors is a man aged 18 to 35 in good health.

The sample holds a few counts of this clonotype. J is TRBJ1-6 and V is TRBV20-1, with D possibly TRBD1 on 6 matching bases. CDR1 and CDR2 (germline): DFQATT, SNEGSKA (reference sequence). Trimming shortened V by 3 bases and J by 3 bases, and 21 bases separated the two germline ends. The CDR3 sequence is 18 residues long. CDR3 loop: CSARDVGAGDFYNSPLHF. CDR3 nucleotide sequence: TGCAGTGCTAGGGATGTTGGTGCAGGGGACTTCTATAATTCACCCCTCCACTTT.

This chain links TRBV7-2 with TRBJ1-2; no firm D call. Trimming took off 7 bases at V and 1 base at J, with 13 bases between the two ends. The CDR3 runs 14 residues. Germline CDR1 and CDR2: SGHTA and FQGNSA. CDR3 in amino acids: CASTNQEVNYGYTF. CDR3 coding DNA: TGTGCCAGCACCAACCAAGAAGTTAACTATGGCTACACCTTC.

This rearrangement joins TRBV20-1 to TRBJ2-5, with D hard to call. TRBJ2-7 explains the end of the DNA better; the J call may be wrong. Germline CDR1 and CDR2: DFQATT and SNEGSKA (reference sequence). This CDR3 region has 12 residues. CDR3 sequence reads: CSASGSVHEQYF. CDR3 DNA sequence: TGCAGTGCCTCGGGTTCTGTCCACGAGCAGTACTTC.

This chain uses TRBV9 with TRBJ2-1, with TRBD2 matching 12 bases. CDR3 length: 18 amino acids. Germline V gives CDR1 SGDLS, CDR2 YYNGEE. J was trimmed by 3 bases and V by 0 bases; bases with no gene match: 7. The CDR3: CASSVGLAGALNYNEQFF. The CDR3 DNA reads TGTGCCAGCAGCGTAGGACTAGCGGGGGCTCTCAACTACAATGAGCAGTTCTTC.

The chain employs TRBV6-1 and TRBJ2-1; D possibly uses TRBD1 or TRBD2 (6 bases each). Germline V gives CDR1 MNHNS, CDR2 SASEGT. This CDR3 contains 14 residues. Trimming cost V 6 bases and J 8 bases, with 17 bases left between them. CDR3 residues: CASRGGLNSYEQFF. CDR3 bases: TGTGCCAGCAGAGGGGGACTCAACTCGTATGAGCAGTTCTTC.

The genes are TRBV5-1 and TRBJ2-2; TRBD1 matches at 9 bases. The CDR3 covers 15 residues. Germline V gene sequence: CDR1 SGHRS, CDR2 YFSETQ. Trimming cost V 1 base and J 4 bases; bases outside gene matches: 2. CDR3 sequence: CASSLRTGVTGELFF. Written as DNA, the CDR3 is TGCGCCAGCAGCTTGAGGACAGGGGTCACCGGGGAGCTGTTTTTT.

Concerning this clonotype: Being one base from a much bigger clone, this may be a read error. Written as DNA, the CDR3 is TGCGCCAGCAGCCCTCCACGGACAGGGCGAAGTTCCTACGAGCAGTTCTTC. It translates to CASSPPRTGRSSYEQFF. The genes are TRBV5-1 and TRBJ2-1, with 8 bases identical to TRBD1. Germline CDR1 SGHRS, CDR2 YFSETQ. The V segment lost 4 bases and the J segment 10 bases; nucleotides outside the gene matches: 19. The CDR3 is 17 residues long.

This clonotype showed up many times. This chain joins TRBV12-3 or TRBV12-4 and TRBJ1-5; D remains ambiguous. The length of the CDR3 is 12 residues. V was cut by 2 bases and J by 9 bases, with 8 bases left in between. The CDR3 DNA sequence: TGTGCCAGCAGTTTAATCTATCGGCCCCAGCATTTT. It codes for CASSLIYRPQHF.